Shown below are 10 T cell receptor beta chains from a single sample sequenced in a study of shared clonotypes between healthy human individuals. Profiling relied on immunoSEQ multiplex PCR, and the TCRdb table lists in-frame clones only, not all of them. Of 2.5 million or so clones in the sample, 90% to 95% were seen once. The specimen sequenced was naive CD4+ T cells sorted from blood. As to subset: CD45RA+ positively selected. These receptors all stem from a man between 18 and 29 years old in good health.

The J gene is TRBJ2-3, the V gene TRBV5-4; possibly TRBD2 for D (6 bases). Trimming removed 2 bases from V and 6 bases from J, with 16 bases in between. CDR1 and CDR2 from the germline V gene are SGHNT and YYREEE (reference sequence). CDR3 length: 15 residues. CDR3 region: CASSFPGTSVDTQYF. CDR3 in DNA: TGTGCCAGCAGCTTTCCCGGGACTTCAGTGGATACGCAGTATTTT. The variable domain in full, completed from reference TRBV5-4 and TRBJ2-3, reads ETGVTQSPTHLIKTRGQQVTLRCSSQSGHNTVSWYQQALGQGPQFIFQYYREEENGRGNFPPRFSGLQFPNYSSELNVNALELDDSALYLCASSFPGTSVDTQYFGPGTRLTVL.

This rearrangement joins TRBV28 to TRBJ1-4; the match to TRBD1 covers 8 bases. V shed 5 bases, J shed 5 bases, and the junction held 7 bases outside the gene matches. The germline gives CDR1 MDHEN, CDR2 SYDVKM. The CDR3 runs 15 residues. CDR3 region: CASSTHGQGNEKLFF. The CDR3, as DNA: TGTGCCAGCAGTACCCATGGACAGGGAAATGAAAAACTGTTTTTT.

This rearrangement joins TRBV18 to TRBJ2-3; 8 bases map to TRBD1. The CDR3 runs 14 residues. Germline-derived CDR1 and CDR2 are KGHSH and LQKENI. V lost 6 bases, J lost 6 bases, and 8 bases stayed unmatched. The CDR3 bases are TGTGCCAGCTCCACAGGGGGTTCTTGGGATACGCAGTATTTT. Its translation: CASSTGGSWDTQYF.

J is TRBJ1-1 and V is TRBV5-4, with no clear D. The CDR3 length is 14 residues. Germline V gene data show CDR1 as SGHNT and CDR2 as YYREEE (reference sequence). Trimming shortened V by 0 bases and J by 0 bases, and 6 bases separated the two germline ends. The CDR3 DNA reads TGTGCCAGCAGCTTGGTTACCATGAACACTGAAGCTTTCTTT. Amino acid sequence: CASSLVTMNTEAFF.

The chain employs TRBV28 and TRBJ1-5, with 10 bases that match TRBD1. Germline V gene sequence: CDR1 MDHEN, CDR2 SYDVKM. J gave up 5 bases and V 3 bases, and 7 bases lay outside the gene matches. The CDR3 spans 16 residues. The chain's CDR3 is CASSFLLGQGDQPQHF. For the CDR3, the DNA is TGTGCCAGCAGTTTCCTTTTAGGACAGGGGGATCAGCCCCAGCATTTT.

The chain links TRBV5-1 to TRBJ2-4, with 7 nucleotides matching TRBD1. The CDR3 length is 19 residues. The ends lost 0 bases at V and 0 bases at J; junction bases unmatched: 12. Germline V gene data show CDR1 as SGHRS and CDR2 as YFSETQ. Written as DNA, the CDR3 is TGCGCCAGCAGCTTGGGGGGTGGACAGGCAGACCTAGCCAAAAACATTCAGTACTTC. Translating gives CASSLGGGQADLAKNIQYF.

The chain employs TRBV6-6 and TRBJ1-1; D not resolved. V was trimmed by 2 bases and J by 4 bases, leaving 11 bases between them. The CDR3 extends over 14 amino acids. In germline, CDR1 is MNHNY, CDR2 SVGAGI (reference sequence). CDR3 protein: CASSYPRTGTEAFF. CDR3 bases: TGTGCCAGCAGTTACCCCCGGACGGGCACTGAAGCTTTCTTT.

The chain carries TRBV6-1 and TRBJ2-7, with 10 nucleotides matching TRBD2. Germline V gives CDR1 MNHNS, CDR2 SASEGT. CDR3 length equals 15 residues. Losses at the gene ends were 6 bases for V and 2 bases for J; bases not matched to a gene: 7. CDR3 nucleotides: TGTGCCAGCAGAATATTAGCGGGAGGCCCCTACGAGCAGTACTTC. It translates to CASRILAGGPYEQYF.

V gene TRBV2 combines with J gene TRBJ2-2, with D tentatively TRBD1 (5 bases). The CDR3 sequence is 15 residues long. V was shortened by 2 bases and J by 2 bases, with 9 bases between the two germline ends. From germline, CDR1 is SNHLY and CDR2 FYNNEI. CDR3 nucleotide sequence: TGTGCCAGCAGTGAAAAGACAGACAACACCGGGGAGCTGTTTTTT. This codes for CASSEKTDNTGELFF.

Notes on this clone: This specimen includes other DNA sequences encoding the same CDR3. V is TRBV28 and J is TRBJ1-5; D might be TRBD1 (6 bases). CDR1 MDHEN and CDR2 SYDVKM come from the germline V gene. The V end lost 6 bases, the J end lost 3 bases, and 12 bases lay between the germline ends. CDR3 length equals 14 residues. CDR3 in DNA: TGTGCCAGCAGCCCGGGGGGCAACAATCAGCCCCAGCATTTT. Its translation: CASSPGGNNQPQHF.